Listed below are T cell receptor beta chains from one sample, sequenced in a study of blood T cell repertoires in COVID-19. The assay was immunoSEQ multiplex PCR, and TCRdb's table has in-frame clones only and misses some. Of 40,000 or so clones listed, 74% are singletons. What was sequenced was peripheral blood. The source of these receptors is a man aged 70-80 years with COVID-19, enrolled during active disease. The conserved cysteine and the conserved F or W are not part of the CDR3 here. Size values are once, few and many counts, or a class for expanded clones, and some rows have none.

>-|TRBJ2-4|TRBV19
ASSGGATTKNIQY
>-|TRBJ2-2|TRBV6-1
ASSDYVGASFTGELF
>-|TRBJ2-7|TRBV6-5
ASRPRLAAAYEQY
>-|TRBJ2-5|TRBV7-2
ASSLAGISGTSGRETQY
>-|TRBJ2-1|TRBV27
ASSHPEDRGEQF
>few|TRBJ1-1|TRBV27
ASSLGQGWTEAF
>-|TRBJ2-7|TRBV5-6
ASSLASSYEQY
>few|TRBJ1-2|TRBV15
ATKEDQGNYGYT
>-|TRBJ2-1|TRBV14
ASRQSGGQGGEQF
>few|TRBJ2-6|TRBV25-1
ASSRGGVGANVLT
>-|TRBJ2-1|TRBV7-9
ASSSAGLAGVNEQF
>-|TRBJ2-7|TRBV6-6
ASTKGDSYEQY
>once|TRBJ1-5|TRBV6-4
ASSDGADSNQPQH
>-|TRBJ2-1|TRBV27
ASSGGQLPLYNEQF
>-|TRBJ1-6|TRBV13
ASSLGAQGRNSPLH
>-|TRBJ2-7|TRBV5-4
ASRQAGGSEQY
>-|TRBJ2-3|TRBV10-2
ASSGRGLAGGRVTDTQY
>-|TRBJ1-4|TRBV28
ASSYPTGGNEKLF
>-|TRBJ1-2|TRBV6-1
ASSEAGTGAAYGYT
>-|TRBJ2-7|TRBV28
ASSPGTSYHEQY
>-|TRBJ1-4|TRBV7-3
ASSLRTGADEKLF
>few|TRBJ1-2|TRBV11-2
ASSSETGYRYGYT
>-|TRBJ1-1|TRBV5-1
ASSSSQGRKAF
>-|TRBJ1-2|TRBV11-2
ASSLEAGAHGYT
>-|TRBJ1-2|TRBV29-1
SVRGTGDGYT
>-|TRBJ1-2|TRBV2
ASDRSGYGYT
>-|TRBJ2-3|TRBV7-2
ATQTGNTDTQY
>-|TRBJ1-6|TRBV18
ASSPPGRGRWDNSPLH
>once|TRBJ2-7|TRBV6-2/TRBV6-3
ASSYRMGIVGGEQY
>-|TRBJ2-1|TRBV7-8
ASSLDSGSYNEQF
>-|TRBJ1-5|TRBV2
ASTGPNQPQH
>-|TRBJ2-5|TRBV18
ASSPHRQETQY